The 12 T cell receptor beta chains listed next were all sequenced from one sample in a study of cytomegalovirus exposure and HLA in healthy donors. The protocol was immunoSEQ multiplex PCR, while the TCRdb copy is restricted to in-frame clones and leaves out a portion. The data hold roughly 150,000 clones, with less than 90% observed a single time. Sequencing used PBMCs. These receptors were taken from a woman younger than 35 in good health and CMV-seronegative.

The genes are TRBV7-8 and TRBJ1-6; no clear D. CDR3 length: 15 residues. Trimming stripped 4 bases from V and 11 bases from J, with 18 bases between. Per germline, CDR1 SGHVS and CDR2 FQNEAQ. CDR3 DNA sequence: TGTGCCAGCAGCTCGAACCCACAACTATTTACACCCCTCCACTTT. It yields the protein CASSSNPQLFTPLHF.

The count of this clone is one. The rearrangement links TRBV5-1 to TRBJ2-7; 7 nucleotides match TRBD2. Trimming at V came to 3 bases and at J to 1 base, leaving 4 bases not matched to a gene. This CDR3 contains 14 residues. From germline, CDR1 is SGHRS and CDR2 YFSETQ. The CDR3 DNA sequence: TGCGCCAGCAGCTCTGGCGGGGGATCCTACGAGCAGTACTTC. It yields the protein CASSSGGGSYEQYF.

The sample holds a few counts of this clone. V usage is TRBV2 and J usage is TRBJ2-7; tentatively, D is TRBD2 (6 bases). Trimming removed 6 bases at V and 3 bases at J, with 12 bases between. This CDR3 is built from 13 residues. Germline CDR1 and CDR2: SNHLY and FYNNEI. The CDR3: CASSAGRSYEQYF. In DNA form, the CDR3 reads TGTGCCAGCAGCGCGGGACGGAGCTACGAGCAGTACTTC.

The chain couples TRBV9 to TRBJ2-7, with TRBD1 as a possible D gene (5 bases). V was clipped by 4 bases and J by 0 bases, with 17 bases between them. The CDR3 is 16 amino acids. Germline CDR1 reads SGDLS; CDR2 reads YYNGEE. CDR3 nucleotide sequence: TGTGCCAGCAGCCTTAATCCTTTCGACAGCTCCTACGAGCAGTACTTC. It translates to CASSLNPFDSSYEQYF.

The chain couples TRBV4-1 to TRBJ1-1, with a possible D match to TRBD1 (6 bases). Between the trimmed V and J ends, which lost 2 bases and 11 bases, there was a span of 9 bases. This CDR3 region has 11 residues. From germline, CDR1 is MGHRA and CDR2 YSYEKL. CDR3: CASSQTGTAFF. CDR3 nucleotides: TGCGCCAGCAGCCAAACAGGGACGGCTTTCTTT.

This sequence joins TRBV29-1 and TRBJ1-3, with D hard to call. The CDR3 loop spans 13 amino acids. Germline CDR1 and CDR2: SQVTM and ANQGSEA. The CDR3 region is CSFRRGGGNTIYF. The CDR3, as DNA: TGCAGTTTCCGCCGGGGAGGTGGAAACACCATATATTTT.

The rearrangement links TRBV9 to TRBJ2-3; possibly TRBD1 for D (7 bases). Deletions cut 3 bases from V and 4 bases from J, with 12 bases between. Germline CDR1 reads SGDLS; CDR2 reads YYNGEE. This CDR3 is built from 14 residues. The CDR3 loop is CASSATGRSDTQYF. CDR3 coding DNA: TGTGCCAGCAGCGCGACAGGGAGGTCAGATACGCAGTATTTT.

The count of this clone is one. The chain couples TRBV27 to TRBJ1-1; 7 nucleotides align to TRBD1. The germline CDR1 and CDR2 sequences are MNHEY and SMNVEV (reference sequence). V lost 7 bases to trimming and J lost 3 bases; unmatched junction nucleotides: 17. This CDR3 region has 17 residues. The CDR3: CASTPQGRSRGDTEAFF. The CDR3, as DNA: TGTGCCAGCACCCCACAGGGGAGGAGTAGGGGGGACACTGAAGCTTTCTTT.

The chain couples TRBV27 to TRBJ1-1, with 8 bases matching TRBD1. The CDR3 is made up of 14 amino acids. The V and J ends lost 6 bases and 1 base, in that order; junction bases with no gene match: 4. Germline CDR1 MNHEY, CDR2 SMNVEV (reference sequence). The CDR3 here is CASRHRGGNTEAFF. CDR3 DNA sequence: TGTGCCAGCAGACACAGGGGGGGGAACACTGAAGCTTTCTTT.

The V gene is TRBV29-1, the J gene TRBJ1-2; D gene uncertain. The V gene's germline CDR1 is SQVTM and CDR2 ANQGSEA. The length of the CDR3 is 11 residues. V dropped 3 bases and J dropped 8 bases, with 10 bases sitting between them. The CDR3 loop is CSVEGRRGYTF. The CDR3 DNA follows: TGCAGCGTTGAGGGCCGGCGAGGCTACACCTTC.

The chain is built from TRBV19 and TRBJ2-7, with 14 bases fitting TRBD2. The CDR3 sequence is 14 residues long. Germline CDR1 and CDR2: LNHDA and SQIVND (reference sequence). V gave up 6 bases and J gave up 6 bases; unmatched junction bases: 4. The CDR3 bases are TGTGCCAGTAGCTCGGGACTAGCGGGGGTCGAGCAGTACTTC. The encoded protein is CASSSGLAGVEQYF.

The V and J genes are TRBV19 and TRBJ2-7; 9 bases agree with TRBD1. V lost 3 bases, J lost 3 bases, and 6 bases stayed unmatched. Germline V CDR1 and CDR2: LNHDA, SQIVND (reference sequence). The CDR3 loop spans 15 amino acids. Here the CDR3 reads CASSMGTGFGYEQYF. The CDR3 DNA reads TGTGCCAGTAGTATGGGGACAGGGTTCGGCTACGAGCAGTACTTC.